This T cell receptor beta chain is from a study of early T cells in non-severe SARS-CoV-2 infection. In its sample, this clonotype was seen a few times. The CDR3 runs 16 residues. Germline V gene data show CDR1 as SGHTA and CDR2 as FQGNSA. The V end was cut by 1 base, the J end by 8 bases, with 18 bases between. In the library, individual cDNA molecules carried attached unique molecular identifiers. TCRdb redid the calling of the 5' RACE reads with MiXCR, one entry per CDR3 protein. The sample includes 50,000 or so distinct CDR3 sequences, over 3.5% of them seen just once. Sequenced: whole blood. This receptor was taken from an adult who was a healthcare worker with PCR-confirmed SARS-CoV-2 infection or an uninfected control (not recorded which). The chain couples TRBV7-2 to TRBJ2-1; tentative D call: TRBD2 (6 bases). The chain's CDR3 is CASSLDRGTGIYEQFF. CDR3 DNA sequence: TGTGCCAGCAGCTTAGACCGCGGGACTGGCATCTATGAGCAGTTCTTC.